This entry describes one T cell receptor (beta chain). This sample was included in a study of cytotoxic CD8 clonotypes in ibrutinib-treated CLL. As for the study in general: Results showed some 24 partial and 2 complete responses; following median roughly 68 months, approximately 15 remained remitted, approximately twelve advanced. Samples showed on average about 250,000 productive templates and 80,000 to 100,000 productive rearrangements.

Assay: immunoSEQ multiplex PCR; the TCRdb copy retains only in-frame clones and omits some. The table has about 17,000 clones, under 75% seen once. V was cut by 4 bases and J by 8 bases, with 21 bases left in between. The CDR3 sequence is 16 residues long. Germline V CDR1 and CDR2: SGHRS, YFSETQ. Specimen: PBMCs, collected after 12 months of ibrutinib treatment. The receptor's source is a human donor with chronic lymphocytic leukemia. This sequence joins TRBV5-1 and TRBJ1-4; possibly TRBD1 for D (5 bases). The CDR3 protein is CASSPLRASGGEKLFF. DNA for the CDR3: TGCGCCAGCAGCCCCCTCCGGGCTTCCGGGGGAGAAAAACTGTTTTTT.